This section outlines one TCR beta chain sequence together with its context. The data were taken from a study of blood T cell repertoires in COVID-19. Profiling relied on immunoSEQ multiplex PCR, and the TCRdb table lists in-frame clones only, not all of them. The sample carries roughly 100,000 clones, over 75% recorded once. The V and J ends lost 1 base and 9 bases respectively, with 10 bases between them. Germline values: CDR1 SGHTA, CDR2 FQGNSA. The CDR3 spans 14 residues. This clonotype was obtained from a human donor in a cohort sampled during active COVID-19. V gene TRBV7-2 combines with J gene TRBJ1-6; unclear D gene. Input material: peripheral blood. The CDR3 coding sequence is TGTGCCAGCAGCTTAGACAGCGGTGGTTCACCCCTCCACTTT. Encoded protein: CASSLDSGGSPLHF.